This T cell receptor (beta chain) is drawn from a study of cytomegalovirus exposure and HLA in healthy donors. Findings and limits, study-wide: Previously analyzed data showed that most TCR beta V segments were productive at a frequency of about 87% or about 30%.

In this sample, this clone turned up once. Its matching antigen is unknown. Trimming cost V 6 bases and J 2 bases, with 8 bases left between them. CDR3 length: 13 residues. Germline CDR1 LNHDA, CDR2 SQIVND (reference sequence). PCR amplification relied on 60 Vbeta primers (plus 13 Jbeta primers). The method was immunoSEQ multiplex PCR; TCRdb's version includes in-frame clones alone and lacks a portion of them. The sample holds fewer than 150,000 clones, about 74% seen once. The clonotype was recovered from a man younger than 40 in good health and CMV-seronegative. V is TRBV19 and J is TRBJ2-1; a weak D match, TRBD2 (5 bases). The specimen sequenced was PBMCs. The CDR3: CASSPSPYNEQFF. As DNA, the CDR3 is TGTGCCAGTAGCCCTAGCCCCTACAATGAGCAGTTCTTC.